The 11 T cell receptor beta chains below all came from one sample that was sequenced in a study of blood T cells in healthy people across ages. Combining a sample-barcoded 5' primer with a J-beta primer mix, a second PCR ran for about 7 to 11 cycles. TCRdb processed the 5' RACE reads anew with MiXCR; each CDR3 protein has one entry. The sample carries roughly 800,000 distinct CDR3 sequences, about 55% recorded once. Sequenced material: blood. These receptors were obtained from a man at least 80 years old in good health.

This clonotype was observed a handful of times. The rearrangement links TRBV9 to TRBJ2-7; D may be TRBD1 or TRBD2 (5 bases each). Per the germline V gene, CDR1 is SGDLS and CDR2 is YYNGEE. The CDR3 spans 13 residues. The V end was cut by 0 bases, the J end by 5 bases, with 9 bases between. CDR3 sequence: CASSVDGTNEQYF. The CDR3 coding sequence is TGTGCCAGCAGCGTAGATGGGACGAACGAGCAGTACTTC.

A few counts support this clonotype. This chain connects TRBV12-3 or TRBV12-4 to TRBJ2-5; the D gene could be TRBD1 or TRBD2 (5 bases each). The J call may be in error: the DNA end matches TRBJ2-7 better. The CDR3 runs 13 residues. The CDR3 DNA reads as TGTGCCAGCAGCCGGGACCGATCCGGCGAGCAGTACTTC. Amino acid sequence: CASSRDRSGEQYF.

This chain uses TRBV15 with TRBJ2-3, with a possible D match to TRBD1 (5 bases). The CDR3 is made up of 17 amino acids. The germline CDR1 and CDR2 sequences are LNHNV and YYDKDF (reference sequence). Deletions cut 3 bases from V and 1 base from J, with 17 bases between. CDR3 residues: CATSSTTTGSRTDTQYF. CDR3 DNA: TGTGCCACCAGCAGTACGACCACAGGCTCTCGCACAGATACGCAGTATTTT.

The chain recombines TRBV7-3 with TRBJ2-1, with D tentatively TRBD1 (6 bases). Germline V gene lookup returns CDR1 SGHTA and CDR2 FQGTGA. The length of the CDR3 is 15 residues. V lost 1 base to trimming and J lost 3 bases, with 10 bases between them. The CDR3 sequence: CASSLRTDHYNEQFF. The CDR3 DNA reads TGTGCCAGCAGCTTAAGGACAGACCACTACAATGAGCAGTTCTTC.

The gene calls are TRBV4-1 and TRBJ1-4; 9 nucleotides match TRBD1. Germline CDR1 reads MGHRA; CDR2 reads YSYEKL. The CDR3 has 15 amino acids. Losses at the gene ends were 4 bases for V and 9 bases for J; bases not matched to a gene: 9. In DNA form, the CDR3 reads TGCGCCAGCAGCCCTACGGACAGGGGTGATCAAAAACTGTTTTTT. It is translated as CASSPTDRGDQKLFF.

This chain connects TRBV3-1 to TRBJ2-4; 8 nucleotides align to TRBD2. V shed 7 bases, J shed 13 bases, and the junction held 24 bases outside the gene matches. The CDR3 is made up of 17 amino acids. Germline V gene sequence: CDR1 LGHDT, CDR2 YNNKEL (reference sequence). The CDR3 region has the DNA TGTGCCAGCAACCCGGGACTAGGGGGATTAAAGCTGGGAGAGCAGTACTTC. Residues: CASNPGLGGLKLGEQYF.

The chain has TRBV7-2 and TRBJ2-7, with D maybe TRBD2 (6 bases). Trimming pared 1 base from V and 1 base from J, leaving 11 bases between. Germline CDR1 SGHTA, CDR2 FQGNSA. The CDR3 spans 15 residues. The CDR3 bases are TGTGCCAGCAGCTTAGGCCGGGAGCGATCCTACGAGCAGTACTTC. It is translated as CASSLGRERSYEQYF.

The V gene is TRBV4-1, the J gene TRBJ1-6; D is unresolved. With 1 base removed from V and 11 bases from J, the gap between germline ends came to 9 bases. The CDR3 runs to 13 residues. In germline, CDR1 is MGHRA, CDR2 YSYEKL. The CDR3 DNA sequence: TGCGCCAGCAGCCAAGGGGTGTTTCCACCCCTCCACTTT. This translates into CASSQGVFPPLHF.

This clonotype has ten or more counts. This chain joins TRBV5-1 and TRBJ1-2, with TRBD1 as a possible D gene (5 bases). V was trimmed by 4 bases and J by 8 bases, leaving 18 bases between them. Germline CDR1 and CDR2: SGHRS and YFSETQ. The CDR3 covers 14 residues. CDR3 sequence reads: CASSPSGALVGYTF. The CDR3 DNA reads TGCGCCAGCAGCCCCTCCGGGGCCCTCGTCGGCTACACCTTC. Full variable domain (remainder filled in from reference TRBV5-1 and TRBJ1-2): KAGVTQTPRYLIKTRGQQVTLSCSPISGHRSVSWYQQTPGQGLQFLFEYFSETQRNKGNFPGRFSGRQFSNSRSEMNVSTLELGDSALYLCASSPSGALVGYTFGSGTRLTVV.

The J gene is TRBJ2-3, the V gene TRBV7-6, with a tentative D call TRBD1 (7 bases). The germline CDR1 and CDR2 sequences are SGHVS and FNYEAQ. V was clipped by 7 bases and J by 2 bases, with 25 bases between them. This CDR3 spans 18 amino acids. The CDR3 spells CASTNWAGGGANTDTQYF. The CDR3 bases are TGTGCCAGCACCAATTGGGCAGGGGGAGGCGCAAACACAGATACGCAGTATTTT. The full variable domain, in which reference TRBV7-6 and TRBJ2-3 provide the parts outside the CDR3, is GAGVSQSPRYKVTKRGQDVALRCDPISGHVSLYWYRQALGQGPEFLTYFNYEAQQDKSGLPNDRFSAERPEGSISTLTIQRTEQRDSAMYRCASTNWAGGGANTDTQYFGPGTRLTVL.

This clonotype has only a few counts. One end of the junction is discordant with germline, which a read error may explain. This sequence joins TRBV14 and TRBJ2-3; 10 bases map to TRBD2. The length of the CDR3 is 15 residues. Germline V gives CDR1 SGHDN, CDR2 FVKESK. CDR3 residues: CGSSQVPPGLAKQYF. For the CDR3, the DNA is TGTGGCAGCAGCCAAGTTCCACCGGGACTAGCGAAACAGTATTTT.